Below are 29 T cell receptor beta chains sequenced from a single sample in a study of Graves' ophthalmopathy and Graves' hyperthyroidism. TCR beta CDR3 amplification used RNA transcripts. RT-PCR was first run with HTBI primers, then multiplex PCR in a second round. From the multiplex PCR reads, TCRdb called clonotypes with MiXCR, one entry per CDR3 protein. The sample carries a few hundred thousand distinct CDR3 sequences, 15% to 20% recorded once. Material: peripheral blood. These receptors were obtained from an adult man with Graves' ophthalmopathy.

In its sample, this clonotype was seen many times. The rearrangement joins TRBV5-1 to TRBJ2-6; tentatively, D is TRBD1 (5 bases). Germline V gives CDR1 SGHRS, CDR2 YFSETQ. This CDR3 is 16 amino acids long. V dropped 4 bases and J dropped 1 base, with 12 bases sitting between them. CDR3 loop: CASSPPDRSGANVLTF. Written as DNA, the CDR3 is TGCGCCAGCAGCCCCCCCGACAGATCTGGGGCCAACGTCCTGACTTTC.

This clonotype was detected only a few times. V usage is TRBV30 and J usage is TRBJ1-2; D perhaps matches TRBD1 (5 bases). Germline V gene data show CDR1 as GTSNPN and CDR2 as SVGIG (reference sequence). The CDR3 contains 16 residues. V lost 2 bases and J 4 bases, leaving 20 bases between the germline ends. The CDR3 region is CAWSRGGGYGSYGYTF. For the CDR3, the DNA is TGTGCCTGGAGTAGGGGTGGGGGGTACGGAAGCTATGGCTACACCTTC.

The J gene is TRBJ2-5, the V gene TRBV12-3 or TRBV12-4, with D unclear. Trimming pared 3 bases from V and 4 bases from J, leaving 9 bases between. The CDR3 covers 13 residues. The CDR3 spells CASSFYVGETQYF. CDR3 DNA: TGTGCCAGCAGTTTCTATGTGGGAGAGACCCAGTACTTC.

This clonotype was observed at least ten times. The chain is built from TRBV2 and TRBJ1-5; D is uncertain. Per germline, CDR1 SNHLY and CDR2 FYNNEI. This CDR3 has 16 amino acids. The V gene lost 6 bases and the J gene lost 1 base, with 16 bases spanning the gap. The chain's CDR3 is CASSDFGIVSNQPQHF. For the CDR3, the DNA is TGTGCCAGCAGCGACTTCGGGATTGTAAGCAATCAGCCCCAGCATTTT. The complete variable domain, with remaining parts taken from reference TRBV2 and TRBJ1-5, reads EPEVTQTPSHQVTQMGQEVILRCVPISNHLYFYWYRQILGQKVEFLVSFYNNEISEKSEIFDDQFSVERPDGSNFTLKIRSTKLEDSAMYFCASSDFGIVSNQPQHFGDGTRLSIL.

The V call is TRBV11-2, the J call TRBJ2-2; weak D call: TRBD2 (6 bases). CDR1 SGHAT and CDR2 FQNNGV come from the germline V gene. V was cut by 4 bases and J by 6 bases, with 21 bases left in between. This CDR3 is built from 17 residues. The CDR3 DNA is TGTGCCAGCAGCTCACTCTTCAGTTATGCGGGATCCGGGGAGCTGTTTTTT. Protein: CASSSLFSYAGSGELFF.

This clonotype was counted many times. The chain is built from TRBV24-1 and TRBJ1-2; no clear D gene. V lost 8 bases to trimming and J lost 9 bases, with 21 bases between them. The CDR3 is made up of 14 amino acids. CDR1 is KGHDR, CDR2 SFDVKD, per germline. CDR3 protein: CATNHPPEERSYTF. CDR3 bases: TGTGCCACCAACCACCCACCCGAGGAGAGGAGCTACACCTTC.

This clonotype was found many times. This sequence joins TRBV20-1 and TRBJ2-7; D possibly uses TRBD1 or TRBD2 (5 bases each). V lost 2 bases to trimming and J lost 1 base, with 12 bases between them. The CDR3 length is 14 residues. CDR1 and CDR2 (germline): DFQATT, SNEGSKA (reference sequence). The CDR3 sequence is CSARKSGGSYEQYF. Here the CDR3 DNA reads TGCAGTGCTAGAAAGTCTGGGGGATCCTACGAGCAGTACTTC.

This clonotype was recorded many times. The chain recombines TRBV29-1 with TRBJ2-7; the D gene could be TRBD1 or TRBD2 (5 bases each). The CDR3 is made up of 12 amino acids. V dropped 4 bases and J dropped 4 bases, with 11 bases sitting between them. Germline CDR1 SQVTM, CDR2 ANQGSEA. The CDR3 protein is CSVVGERYEQYF. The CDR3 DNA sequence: TGCAGCGTTGTGGGGGAGAGGTACGAGCAGTACTTC.

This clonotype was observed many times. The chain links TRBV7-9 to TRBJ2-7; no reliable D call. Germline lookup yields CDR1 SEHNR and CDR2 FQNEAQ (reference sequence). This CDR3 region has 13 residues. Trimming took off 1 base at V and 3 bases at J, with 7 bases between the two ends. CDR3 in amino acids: CASSLVTGYEQYF. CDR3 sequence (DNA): TGTGCCAGCAGCTTAGTCACGGGCTACGAGCAGTACTTC. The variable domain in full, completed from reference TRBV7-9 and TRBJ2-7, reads DTGVSQNPRHKITKRGQNVTFRCDPISEHNRLYWYRQTLGQGPEFLTYFQNEAQLEKSRLLSDRFSAERPKGSFSTLEIQRTEQGDSAMYLCASSLVTGYEQYFGPGTRLTVT.

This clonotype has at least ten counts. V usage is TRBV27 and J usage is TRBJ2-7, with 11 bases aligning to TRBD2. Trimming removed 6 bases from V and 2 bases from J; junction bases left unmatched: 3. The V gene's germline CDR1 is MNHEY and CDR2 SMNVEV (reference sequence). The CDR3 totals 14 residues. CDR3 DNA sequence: TGTGCCAGCAGATCACTAGCGGGAGCCTACGAGCAGTACTTC. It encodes CASRSLAGAYEQYF.

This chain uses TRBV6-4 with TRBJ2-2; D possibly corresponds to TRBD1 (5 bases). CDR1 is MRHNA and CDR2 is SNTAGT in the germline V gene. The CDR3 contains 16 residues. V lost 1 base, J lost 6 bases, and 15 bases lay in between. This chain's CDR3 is CASSDWAGIGAGELFF. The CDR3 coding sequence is TGTGCCAGCAGTGACTGGGCAGGGATAGGGGCCGGGGAGCTGTTTTTT.

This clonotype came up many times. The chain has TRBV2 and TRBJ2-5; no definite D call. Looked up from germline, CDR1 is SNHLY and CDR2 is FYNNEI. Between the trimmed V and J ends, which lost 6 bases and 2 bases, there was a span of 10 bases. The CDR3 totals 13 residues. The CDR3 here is CASSNNRQETQYF. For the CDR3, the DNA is TGTGCCAGCAGCAACAACCGTCAAGAGACCCAGTACTTC. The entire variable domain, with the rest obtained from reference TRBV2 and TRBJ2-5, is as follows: EPEVTQTPSHQVTQMGQEVILRCVPISNHLYFYWYRQILGQKVEFLVSFYNNEISEKSEIFDDQFSVERPDGSNFTLKIRSTKLEDSAMYFCASSNNRQETQYFGPGTRLLVL.

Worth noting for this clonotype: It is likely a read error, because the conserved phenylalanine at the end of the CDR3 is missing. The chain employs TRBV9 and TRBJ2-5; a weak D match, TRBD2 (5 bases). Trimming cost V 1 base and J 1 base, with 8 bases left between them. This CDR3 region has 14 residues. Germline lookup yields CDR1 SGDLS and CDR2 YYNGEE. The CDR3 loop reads CASSVSGAQETQYS. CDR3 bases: TGTGCCAGCAGCGTAAGCGGAGCCCAAGAGACCCAGTACTCC.

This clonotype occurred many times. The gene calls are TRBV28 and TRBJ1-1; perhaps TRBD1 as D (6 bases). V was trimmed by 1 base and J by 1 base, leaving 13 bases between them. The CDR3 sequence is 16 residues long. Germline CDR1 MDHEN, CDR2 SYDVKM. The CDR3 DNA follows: TGTGCCAGCAGTTTATACCCCACAGGGAGGAACACTGAAGCTTTCTTT. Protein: CASSLYPTGRNTEAFF.

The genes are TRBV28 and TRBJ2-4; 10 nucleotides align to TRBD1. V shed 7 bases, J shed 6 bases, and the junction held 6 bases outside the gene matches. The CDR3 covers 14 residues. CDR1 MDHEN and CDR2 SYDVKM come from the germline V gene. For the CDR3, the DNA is TGTGCCAGCACAGACCGGACAGGGGGAAACATTCAGTACTTC. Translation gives CASTDRTGGNIQYF.

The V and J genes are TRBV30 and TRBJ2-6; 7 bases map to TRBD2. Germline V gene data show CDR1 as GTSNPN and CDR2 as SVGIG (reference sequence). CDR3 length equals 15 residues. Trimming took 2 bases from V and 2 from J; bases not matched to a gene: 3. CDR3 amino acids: CAWSFGGTGANVLTF. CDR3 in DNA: TGTGCCTGGAGTTTCGGGGGGACTGGGGCCAACGTCCTGACTTTC.

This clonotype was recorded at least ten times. The CDR3 nucleotides are TGTGCCAGCAGGCCAGAGGACAGGCGCCGTTCGGGTCAGCCCCAGCATTTT. Its protein is CASRPEDRRRSGQPQHF. The chain combines TRBV6-2 or TRBV6-3 with TRBJ1-5; 7 nucleotides align to TRBD1. This CDR3 has 17 residues. Germline V lookup: CDR1 MNHEY, CDR2 SVGEGT. J lost 6 bases, V lost 6 bases, and 17 bases had no gene match.

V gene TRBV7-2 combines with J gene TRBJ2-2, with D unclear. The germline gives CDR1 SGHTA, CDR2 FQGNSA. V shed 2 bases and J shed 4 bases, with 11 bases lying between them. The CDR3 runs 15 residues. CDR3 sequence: CASSLHNTGTGELFF. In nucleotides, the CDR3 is TGTGCCAGCAGCTTACATAACACGGGCACCGGGGAGCTGTTTTTT.

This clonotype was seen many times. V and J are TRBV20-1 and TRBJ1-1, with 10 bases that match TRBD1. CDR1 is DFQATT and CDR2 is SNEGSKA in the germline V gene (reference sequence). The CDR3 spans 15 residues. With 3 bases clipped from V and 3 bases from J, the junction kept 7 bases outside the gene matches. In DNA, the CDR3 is TGCAGTGCTAGGGAACCCGGGACAGGGGACACTGAAGCTTTCTTT. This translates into CSAREPGTGDTEAFF.

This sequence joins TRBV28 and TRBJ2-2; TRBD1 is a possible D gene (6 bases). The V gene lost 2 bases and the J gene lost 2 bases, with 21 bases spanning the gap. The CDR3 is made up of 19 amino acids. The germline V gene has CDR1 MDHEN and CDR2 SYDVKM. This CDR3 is CASSLRRVGRGRNTGELFF. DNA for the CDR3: TGTGCCAGCAGTTTAAGGCGAGTCGGCAGGGGACGAAACACCGGGGAGCTGTTTTTT.

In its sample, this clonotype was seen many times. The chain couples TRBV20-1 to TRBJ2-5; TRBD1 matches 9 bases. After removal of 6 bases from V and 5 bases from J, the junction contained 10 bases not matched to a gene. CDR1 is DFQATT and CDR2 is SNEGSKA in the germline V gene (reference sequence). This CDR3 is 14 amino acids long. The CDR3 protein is CSAPDRGLLETQYF. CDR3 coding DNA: TGCAGTGCCCCGGACAGGGGATTGTTGGAGACCCAGTACTTC.

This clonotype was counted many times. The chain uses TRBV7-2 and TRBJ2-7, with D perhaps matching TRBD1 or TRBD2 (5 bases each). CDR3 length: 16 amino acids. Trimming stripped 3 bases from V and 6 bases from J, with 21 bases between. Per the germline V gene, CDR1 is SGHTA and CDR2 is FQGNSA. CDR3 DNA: TGTGCCAGCAGCTTTCGGGGCAGCTTACTAATATCCGAGCAGTACTTC. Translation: CASSFRGSLLISEQYF.

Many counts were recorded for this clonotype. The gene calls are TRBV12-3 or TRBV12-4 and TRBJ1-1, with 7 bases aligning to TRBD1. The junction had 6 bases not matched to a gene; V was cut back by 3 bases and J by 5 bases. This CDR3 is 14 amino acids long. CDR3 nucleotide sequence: TGTGCCAGCAGTTTCGGTCAGGGGGGAACTGAAGCTTTCTTT. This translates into CASSFGQGGTEAFF.

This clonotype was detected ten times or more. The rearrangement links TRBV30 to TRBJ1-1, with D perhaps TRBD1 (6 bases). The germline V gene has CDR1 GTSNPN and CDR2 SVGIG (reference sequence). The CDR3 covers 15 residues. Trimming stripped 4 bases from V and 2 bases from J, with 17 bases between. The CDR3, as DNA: TGTGCCTGGACGCCTTTGGGGACACTAAACACTGAAGCTTTCTTT. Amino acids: CAWTPLGTLNTEAFF.

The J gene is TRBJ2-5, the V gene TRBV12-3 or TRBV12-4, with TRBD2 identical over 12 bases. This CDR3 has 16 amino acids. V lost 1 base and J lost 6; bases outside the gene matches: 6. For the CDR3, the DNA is TGTGCCAGCAGTTTAGTGACGACTAGCGGGGGAAAGACCCAGTACTTC. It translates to CASSLVTTSGGKTQYF.

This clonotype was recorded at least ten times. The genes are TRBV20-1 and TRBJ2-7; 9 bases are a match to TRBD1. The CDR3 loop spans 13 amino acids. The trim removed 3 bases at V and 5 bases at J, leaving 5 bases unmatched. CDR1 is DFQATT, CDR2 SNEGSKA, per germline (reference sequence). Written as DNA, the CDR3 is TGCAGTGCTAGGGGGACAGGGCGAGACGAGCAGTACTTC. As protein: CSARGTGRDEQYF.

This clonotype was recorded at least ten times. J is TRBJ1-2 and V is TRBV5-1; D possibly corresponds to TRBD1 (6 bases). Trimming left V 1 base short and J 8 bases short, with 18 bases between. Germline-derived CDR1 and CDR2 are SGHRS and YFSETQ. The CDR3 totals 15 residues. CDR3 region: CASSLPSNRVGGYTF. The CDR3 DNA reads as TGCGCCAGCAGCTTGCCATCCAACAGGGTCGGGGGCTACACCTTC.

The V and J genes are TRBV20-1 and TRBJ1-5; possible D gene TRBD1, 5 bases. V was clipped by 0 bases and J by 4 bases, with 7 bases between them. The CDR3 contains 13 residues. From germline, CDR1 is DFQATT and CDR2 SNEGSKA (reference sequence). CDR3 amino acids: CSAREWGNQPQHF. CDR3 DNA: TGCAGTGCTAGAGAGTGGGGGAATCAGCCCCAGCATTTT.

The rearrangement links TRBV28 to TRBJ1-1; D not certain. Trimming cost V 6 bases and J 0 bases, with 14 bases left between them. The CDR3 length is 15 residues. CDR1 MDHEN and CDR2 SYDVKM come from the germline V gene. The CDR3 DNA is TGTGCCAGCAGCCCACCTAATATCATGAACACTGAAGCTTTCTTT. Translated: CASSPPNIMNTEAFF.